Listed below are T cell receptor beta chains from one sample, sequenced in a study of OX40 agonist ivuxolimab in advanced cancers. TCRdb keeps only in-frame clones here, not all; method: immunoSEQ multiplex PCR. Among about 19,000 clones listed, 77% were seen once. The sequences come from CD4+ or CD8+ T cells sorted from blood, collected in a trial of the OX40 agonist ivuxolimab. All receptors come from an adult with an advanced solid tumor such as melanoma, head and neck, liver or kidney cancer. Both conserved end residues are part of each CDR3. A D gene is named only where the DNA matches it firmly. Not every row has a clone size; where given, it reads once, few, many or a size class.

V gene	J gene	D gene	clone size	CDR3 protein	CDR3 DNA
TRBV30	TRBJ1-3	TRBD1	.	CAWSVGQGSLSGNTIYF	TGTGCCTGGAGTGTCGGACAGGGAAGTCTCTCTGGAAACACCATATATTTT
TRBV30	TRBJ1-1	TRBD1	.	CAWSGGQGGTEAFF	TGTGCCTGGAGTGGGGGACAGGGAGGGACTGAAGCTTTCTTT
TRBV7-9	TRBJ2-1	.	.	CASSLASGPIYNEQFF	TGTGCCAGCAGCTTAGCATCGGGACCGATCTACAATGAGCAGTTCTTC
TRBV5-4	TRBJ2-2	.	.	CASSDAWGRANTGELFF	TGTGCCAGCAGCGATGCCTGGGGGCGGGCGAACACCGGGGAGCTGTTTTTT
TRBV5-6	TRBJ2-7	.	.	CASSLHRETYEQYF	TGTGCCAGCAGCCTCCACAGGGAAACCTACGAGCAGTACTTC
TRBV19	TRBJ1-1	.	.	CASSIGIDAFF	TGTGCCAGTAGTATAGGGATTGACGCTTTCTTT
TRBV25-1	TRBJ1-6	.	once	CASSGLNSPLHF	TGTGCCAGCAGCGGACTTAATTCACCCCTCCACTTT
TRBV2	TRBJ2-1	TRBD2	few	CASTGTNDNEQFF	TGTGCCAGCACCGGGACTAACGACAATGAGCAGTTCTTC
TRBV7-9	TRBJ2-1	TRBD1	.	CASSLEGAGGEEQFF	TGTGCCAGCAGCTTAGAAGGCGCAGGGGGCGAGGAGCAGTTCTTC
TRBV10-3	TRBJ2-2	TRBD2	.	CAILAGASGELFF	TGTGCCATCCTAGCGGGAGCATCCGGGGAGCTGTTTTTT
TRBV30	TRBJ1-5	.	.	CAWSVGLDQPQHF	TGTGCCTGGAGTGTTGGTCTTGATCAGCCCCAGCATTTT
TRBV7-2	TRBJ2-2	.	once	CAMTGRDTGELFF	TGTGCCATGACAGGGAGGGACACCGGGGAGCTGTTTTTT
TRBV5-5	TRBJ1-2	.	.	CASSPMTGAGGYTF	TGTGCCAGCAGCCCTATGACAGGAGCGGGCGGCTACACCTTC
TRBV19	TRBJ1-1	.	medium-sized	CASSLVRNTEAFF	TGTGCCAGTAGCCTAGTAAGGAACACTGAAGCTTTCTTT
TRBV4-1	TRBJ2-1	.	.	CASSQGYPNEQFF	TGCGCCAGCAGCCAAGGGTACCCCAATGAGCAGTTCTTC
TRBV7-7	TRBJ2-1	TRBD2	.	CASSLGVAGDLYNEQFF	TGTGCCAGCAGCTTAGGAGTAGCGGGGGACCTCTACAATGAGCAGTTCTTC
TRBV7-6	TRBJ2-1	TRBD2	few	CASSPLTSGGANEQFF	TGTGCCAGCAGCCCATTGACTAGCGGGGGGGCGAATGAGCAGTTCTTC
TRBV7-6	TRBJ2-5	TRBD2	.	CASSLEAGGVETQYF	TGTGCCAGCAGCTTAGAAGCGGGGGGCGTGGAGACCCAGTACTTC
TRBV7-2	TRBJ2-2	TRBD2	.	CASSSGLAGVSGELFF	TGTGCCAGCAGCTCGGGACTAGCGGGAGTATCCGGGGAGCTGTTTTTT
TRBV6-4	TRBJ2-3	.	.	CASSDDGGSTDTQYF	TGTGCCAGCAGTGACGACGGCGGTAGCACAGATACGCAGTATTTT
TRBV19	TRBJ2-1	TRBD2	.	CASSKGLEYNEQFF	TGTGCCAGTAGTAAGGGACTAGAATACAATGAGCAGTTCTTC
TRBV9	TRBJ2-2	.	.	CASSVNTGELFF	TGTGCCAGCAGCGTAAACACCGGGGAGCTGTTTTTT
TRBV9	TRBJ2-1	.	once	CASSSLGGEQFF	TGTGCCAGCAGCTCCCTTGGAGGGGAGCAGTTCTTC
TRBV6-5	TRBJ1-4	.	.	CASSYGVGANEKLFF	TGTGCCAGCAGTTACGGCGTAGGCGCCAATGAAAAACTGTTTTTT
TRBV5-1	TRBJ2-3	TRBD2	.	CASSRGTSGPSTDTQYF	TGCGCCAGCAGCAGAGGGACTAGCGGGCCTAGCACAGATACGCAGTATTTT
TRBV6-5	TRBJ1-5	.	medium-sized	CASRENPGGPQHF	TGTGCCAGCAGAGAGAACCCCGGGGGGCCCCAGCATTTT
TRBV6-5	TRBJ1-1	TRBD1	.	CASSRGLTEAFF	TGTGCCAGCAGTAGGGGGCTGACTGAAGCTTTCTTT
TRBV27	TRBJ2-3	.	.	CASQREGTDTQYF	TGTGCCAGCCAGAGGGAAGGGACAGATACGCAGTATTTT